The 18 T cell receptor beta chains reported below all come from one sample, sequenced in a study of T cell repertoires in cytomegalovirus infection. TCRdb redid the calling of the reads with MiXCR, one entry per CDR3 protein. This table has almost 90,000 distinct CDR3 sequences, 29% appearing once. These receptors lack a known antigen. The specimen comprised CD8+ T cells from cultured PBMCs, sampled from culture after CMV antigen stimulation. Source of these receptors: a human donor in good health (CMV status not recorded). Some clones in this sample may be carry-over from other donors' samples.

The chain uses TRBV29-1 and TRBJ1-3; TRBD1 is a possible D gene (6 bases). In germline, CDR1 is SQVTM, CDR2 ANQGSEA. The CDR3 consists of 15 residues. The V and J ends lost 1 base and 4 bases respectively, with 14 bases between them. This CDR3 reads CSVEGGDKLGNTIYF. The CDR3 region has the DNA TGCAGCGTTGAAGGCGGGGACAAATTGGGAAACACCATATATTTT.

This clonotype was recorded a few times. The chain has TRBV12-3 or TRBV12-4 and TRBJ2-3; 13 nucleotides agree with TRBD2. V shed 8 bases, J shed 7 bases, and the junction held 9 bases outside the gene matches. The CDR3 contains 15 residues. CDR3 DNA sequence: TGTGCCAGCCGCCATGGGACTAGCGGGGTGAATACGCAGTATTTT. It codes for CASRHGTSGVNTQYF.

This clonotype was detected a few times. This chain connects TRBV7-8 to TRBJ2-7; maybe TRBD1 (7 bases). CDR1 is SGHVS and CDR2 is FQNEAQ in the germline V gene. Trimming shortened V by 5 bases and J by 0 bases, and 26 bases separated the two germline ends. The CDR3 is 19 residues long. CDR3 residues: CASSPSGRQGSKGSYEQYF. Here the CDR3 DNA reads TGTGCCAGCAGCCCCTCCGGGAGACAGGGTAGCAAAGGCTCCTACGAGCAGTACTTC.

The J gene is TRBJ1-1, the V gene TRBV19, with TRBD1 identical over 7 bases. Trimming took 6 bases from V and 2 from J; bases not matched to a gene: 9. The CDR3 is 15 amino acids. Per germline, CDR1 LNHDA and CDR2 SQIVND (reference sequence). CDR3 amino acids: CASRVTGAPNTEAFF. CDR3 DNA sequence: TGTGCCAGTAGGGTCACAGGGGCCCCTAACACTGAAGCTTTCTTT.

This clonotype was picked up many times. The chain couples TRBV7-2 to TRBJ2-7, with D unclear. This CDR3 comprises 12 residues. The germline CDR1 and CDR2 sequences are SGHTA and FQGNSA. The V and J ends lost 3 bases and 5 bases respectively, with 8 bases between them. CDR3 nucleotides: TGTGCCAGCAGCTTGGGCCCTGACGAGCAGTACTTC. The encoded protein is CASSLGPDEQYF.

This clonotype came up many times. This chain links TRBV4-1 with TRBJ2-7; the match to TRBD1 covers 8 bases. The germline V gene encodes CDR1 MGHRA and CDR2 YSYEKL. The CDR3 spans 14 residues. V shed 3 bases, J shed 5 bases, and the junction held 6 bases outside the gene matches. CDR3 sequence (DNA): TGCGCCAGCAGCCAGGGGCAGGGGGCCAACGAGCAGTACTTC. Its translation is CASSQGQGANEQYF.

The chain combines TRBV5-6 with TRBJ2-2, with 12 bases lining up with TRBD2. The CDR3 extends over 18 amino acids. Trimming at V came to 0 bases and at J to 0 bases, leaving 3 bases not matched to a gene. Germline CDR1 SGHDT, CDR2 YYEEEE. DNA of the CDR3: TGTGCCAGCAGCTTGGAACTAGCGGGGGGAACGAACACCGGGGAGCTGTTTTTT. Its protein is CASSLELAGGTNTGELFF.

The V call is TRBV7-6, the J call TRBJ2-2; 7 positions agree with TRBD2. CDR1 is SGHVS and CDR2 is FNYEAQ in the germline V gene. Trimming took 4 bases from V and 6 from J; bases not matched to a gene: 14. The length of the CDR3 is 17 residues. CDR3 residues: CASSWPQERGTSGELFF. CDR3 bases: TGTGCCAGCAGCTGGCCCCAAGAGCGGGGTACATCCGGGGAGCTGTTTTTT.

This chain joins TRBV6-5 and TRBJ1-3, with a tentative D call TRBD1 (6 bases). Germline lookup yields CDR1 MNHEY and CDR2 SVGAGI. Trimming removed 5 bases at V and 2 bases at J, with 16 bases between. This CDR3 is built from 16 residues. CDR3 nucleotides: TGTGCCAGCAGTCCCGGGGGGGGGCGAACTGGAAACACCATATATTTT. This gives the protein CASSPGGGRTGNTIYF.

The chain joins TRBV27 to TRBJ2-5; TRBD2 agrees at 11 bases. This CDR3 has 16 amino acids. J gave up 5 bases and V 7 bases, and 12 bases lay outside the gene matches. Germline assignment: CDR1 MNHEY and CDR2 SMNVEV (reference sequence). CDR3 sequence (DNA): TGTGCCAGCACCCTCCCCCCCCTAGCGGGGGGTGAGACCCAGTACTTC. Encoded protein: CASTLPPLAGGETQYF.

The rearrangement links TRBV6-6 to TRBJ2-1, with D tentatively TRBD1 (6 bases). The germline V gene has CDR1 MNHNY and CDR2 SVGAGI (reference sequence). The CDR3 consists of 16 residues. Trimming pared 6 bases from V and 7 bases from J, leaving 22 bases between. CDR3 DNA: TGTGCCAGCAGCGCATTAGGGGGATTCTTAAGGAATGAGCAGTTCTTC. It codes for CASSALGGFLRNEQFF.

Notes on this clonotype: Being one base from a much bigger clone, this may be a read error. The limits of the CDR3 on the DNA are not certain, so only TCRdb's listed CDR3 is given. V and J are TRBV5-3 and TRBJ2-3; the D call in the table, TRBD1, was not verified against the DNA. TRBV5-3 belongs to the ORF category, with a function that is uncertain. Counting both end residues, the CDR3 totals 16 amino acids. Here the CDR3 reads CASSLVVGVGTDTLYF.

This clonotype was observed a handful of times. The chain recombines TRBV19 with TRBJ2-2, with D tentatively TRBD1 or TRBD2 (5 bases each). Germline V CDR1 and CDR2: LNHDA, SQIVND (reference sequence). The CDR3 loop spans 17 amino acids. Trimming took off 3 bases at V and 0 bases at J, with 14 bases between the two ends. CDR3 nucleotide sequence: TGTGCCAGTAGTATTATGGGGGACGGAGCGAACACCGGGGAGCTGTTTTTT. Amino acids: CASSIMGDGANTGELFF.

The rearrangement links TRBV7-9 to TRBJ1-1, with 7 nucleotides matching TRBD1. There are 15 residues in the CDR3. Germline-derived CDR1 and CDR2 are SEHNR and FQNEAQ (reference sequence). V dropped 1 base and J dropped 2; count of bases not matched to a gene: 4. The CDR3 DNA reads as TGTGCCAGCAGCTTAGTGAGAGGGGGCAACACTGAAGCTTTCTTT. Amino acids: CASSLVRGGNTEAFF.

This chain links TRBV9 with TRBJ2-7; no reliable D call. The CDR3 sequence is 12 residues long. Germline values: CDR1 SGDLS, CDR2 YYNGEE. The V end lost 0 bases, the J end lost 3 bases, and 4 bases lay between the germline ends. The CDR3 DNA is TGTGCCAGCAGCGTAGGAGACTACGAGCAGTACTTC. This codes for CASSVGDYEQYF.

The chain has TRBV2 and TRBJ2-7; D assignment may be TRBD1 or TRBD2 (5 bases each). V lost 2 bases to trimming and J lost 3 bases, with 14 bases between them. This CDR3 contains 15 residues. Germline V gene lookup returns CDR1 SNHLY and CDR2 FYNNEI. CDR3 protein: CASSEIGTGSYEQYF. Written as DNA, the CDR3 is TGTGCCAGCAGTGAAATCGGGACGGGGAGCTACGAGCAGTACTTC. The entire variable domain, with the rest obtained from reference TRBV2 and TRBJ2-7, is as follows: EPEVTQTPSHQVTQMGQEVILRCVPISNHLYFYWYRQILGQKVEFLVSFYNNEISEKSEIFDDQFSVERPDGSNFTLKIRSTKLEDSAMYFCASSEIGTGSYEQYFGPGTRLTVT.

J is TRBJ2-1 and V is TRBV2; TRBD2 matches at 11 bases. CDR1 and CDR2 from the germline V gene are SNHLY and FYNNEI. With V trimmed by 2 bases and J by 5 bases, 8 bases remained unmatched. The CDR3 is made up of 17 amino acids. The CDR3 coding sequence is TGTGCCAGCAGTGAAAGCCTAGCGGGGGGATTTGACAATGAGCAGTTCTTC. This translates into CASSESLAGGFDNEQFF. The variable domain in full, with the rest retrieved from reference TRBV2 and TRBJ2-1, is EPEVTQTPSHQVTQMGQEVILRCVPISNHLYFYWYRQILGQKVEFLVSFYNNEISEKSEIFDDQFSVERPDGSNFTLKIRSTKLEDSAMYFCASSESLAGGFDNEQFFGPGTRLTVL.

This clonotype was seen only a few times. The chain's CDR3 is CASSSGQGGYRYGYTF. CDR3 nucleotides: TGTGCCAGCAGCTCGGGACAGGGAGGGTATAGATATGGCTACACCTTC. This chain uses TRBV7-9 with TRBJ1-2; 9 nucleotides agree with TRBD1. The V and J ends lost 4 bases and 5 bases, in that order; junction bases with no gene match: 11. This CDR3 comprises 16 residues. The germline V gene has CDR1 SEHNR and CDR2 FQNEAQ (reference sequence).